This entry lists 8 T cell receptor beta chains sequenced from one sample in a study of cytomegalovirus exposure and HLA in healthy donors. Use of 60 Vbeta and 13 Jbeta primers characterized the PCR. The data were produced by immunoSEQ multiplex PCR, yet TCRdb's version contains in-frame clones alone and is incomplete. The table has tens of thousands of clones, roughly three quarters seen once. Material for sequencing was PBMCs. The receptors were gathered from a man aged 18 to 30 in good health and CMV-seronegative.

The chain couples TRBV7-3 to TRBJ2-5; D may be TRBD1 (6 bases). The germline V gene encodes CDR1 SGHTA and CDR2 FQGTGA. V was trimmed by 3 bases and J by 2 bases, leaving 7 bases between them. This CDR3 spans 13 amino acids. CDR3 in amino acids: CASSFGTQETQYF. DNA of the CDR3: TGTGCCAGCAGCTTCGGGACACAAGAGACCCAGTACTTC.

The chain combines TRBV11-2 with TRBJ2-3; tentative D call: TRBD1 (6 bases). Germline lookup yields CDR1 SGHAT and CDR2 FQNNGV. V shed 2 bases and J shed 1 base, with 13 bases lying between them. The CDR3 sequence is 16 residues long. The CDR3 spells CASSLRGTARTDTQYF. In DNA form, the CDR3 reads TGTGCCAGCAGCTTAAGGGGGACGGCGCGCACAGATACGCAGTATTTT.

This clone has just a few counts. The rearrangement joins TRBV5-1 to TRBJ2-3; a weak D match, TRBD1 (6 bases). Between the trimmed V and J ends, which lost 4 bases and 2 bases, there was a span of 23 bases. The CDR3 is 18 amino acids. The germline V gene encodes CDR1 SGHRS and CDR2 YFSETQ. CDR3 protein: CASSKGALGASLTDTQYF. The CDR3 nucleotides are TGCGCCAGCAGCAAGGGTGCGCTGGGGGCCTCGCTCACAGATACGCAGTATTTT.

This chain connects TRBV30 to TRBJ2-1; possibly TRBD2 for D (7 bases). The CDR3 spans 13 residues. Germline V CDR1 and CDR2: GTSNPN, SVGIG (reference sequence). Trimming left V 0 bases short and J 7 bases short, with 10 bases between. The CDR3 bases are TGTGCCTGGAGTGTGGGGGGGGCAAATGAGCAGTTCTTC. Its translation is CAWSVGGANEQFF. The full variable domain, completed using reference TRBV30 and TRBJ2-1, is SQTIHQWPATLVQPVGSPLSLECTVEGTSNPNLYWYRQAAGRGLQLLFYSVGIGQISSEVPQNLSASRPQDRQFILSSKKLLLSDSGFYLCAWSVGGANEQFFGPGTRLTVL.

CDR3 loop: CASSVDRDGFYEQYV. CDR3 in DNA: TGTGCCAGCAGTGTGGACAGGGACGGATTCTACGAGCAGTACGTC. J is TRBJ2-7 and V is TRBV28; 8 nucleotides align to TRBD1. The length of the CDR3 is 15 residues. The germline V gene has CDR1 MDHEN and CDR2 SYDVKM. V lost 5 bases, J lost 3 bases, and 9 bases stayed unmatched.

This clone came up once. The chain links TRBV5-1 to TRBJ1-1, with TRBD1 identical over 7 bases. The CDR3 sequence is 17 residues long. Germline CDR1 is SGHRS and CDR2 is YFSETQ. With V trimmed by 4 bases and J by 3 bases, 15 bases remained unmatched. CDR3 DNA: TGCGCCAGCAGCATAACCGGGACAGTCATATGGGACACTGAAGCTTTCTTT. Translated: CASSITGTVIWDTEAFF.

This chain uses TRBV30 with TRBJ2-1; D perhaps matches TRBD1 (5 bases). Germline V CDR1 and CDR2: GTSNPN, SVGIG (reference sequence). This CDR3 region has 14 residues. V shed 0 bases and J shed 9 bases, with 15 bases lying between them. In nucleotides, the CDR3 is TGTGCCTGGAGTGTTACCAGGGCGGACGGTGAGCAGTTCTTC. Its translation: CAWSVTRADGEQFF.

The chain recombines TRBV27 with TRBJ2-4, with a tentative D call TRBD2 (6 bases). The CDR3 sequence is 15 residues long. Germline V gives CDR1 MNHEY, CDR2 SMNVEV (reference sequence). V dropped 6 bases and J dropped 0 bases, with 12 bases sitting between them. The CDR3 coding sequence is TGTGCCAGCAGCCAAACCGGGGGAGCCAAAAACATTCAGTACTTC. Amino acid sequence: CASSQTGGAKNIQYF.